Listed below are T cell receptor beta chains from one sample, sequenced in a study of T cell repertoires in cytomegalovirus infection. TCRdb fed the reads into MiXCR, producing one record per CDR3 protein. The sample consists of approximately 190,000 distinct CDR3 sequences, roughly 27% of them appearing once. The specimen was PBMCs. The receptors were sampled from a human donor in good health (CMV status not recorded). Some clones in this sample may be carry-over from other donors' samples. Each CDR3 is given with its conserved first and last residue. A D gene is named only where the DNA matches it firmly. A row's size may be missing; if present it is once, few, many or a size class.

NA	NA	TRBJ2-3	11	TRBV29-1	CSVPYLDTQYF	TGCAGCGTCCCCTACTTGGATACGCAGTATTTT
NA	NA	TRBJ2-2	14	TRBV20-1	CSARYAGNTGELFF	TGCAGTGCTAGATATGCAGGGAACACCGGGGAGCTGTTTTTT
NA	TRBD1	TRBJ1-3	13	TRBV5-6	CASSPTGRNTIYF	TGTGCCAGCAGCCCGACAGGGCGAAACACCATATATTTT
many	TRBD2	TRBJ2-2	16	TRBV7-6	CASSLEAGANTGELFF	TGTGCCAGCAGCTTAGAAGCGGGGGCGAACACCGGGGAGCTGTTTTTT
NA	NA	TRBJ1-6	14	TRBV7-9	CASSLGGQTSPLHF	TGTGCCAGCAGCTTGGGGGGACAAACGTCGCCCCTCCACTTT
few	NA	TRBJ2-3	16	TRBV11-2	CASSLEGVGPRDTQYF	TGTGCCAGCAGCTTAGAAGGAGTGGGGCCGAGAGATACGCAGTATTTT
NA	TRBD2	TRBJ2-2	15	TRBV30	CAWSAGTSDTGELFF	TGTGCCTGGAGTGCCGGGACTAGCGACACCGGGGAGCTGTTTTTT
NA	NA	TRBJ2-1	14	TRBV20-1	CSARILLGYNEQFF	TGCAGTGCTAGAATCCTTTTGGGATACAATGAGCAGTTCTTC
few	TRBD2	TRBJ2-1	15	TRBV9	CASSVVAGGYNEQFF	TGTGCCAGCAGCGTAGTAGCGGGGGGCTACAATGAGCAGTTCTTC
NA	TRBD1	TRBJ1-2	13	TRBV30	CAWWEGAGYGYTF	TGTGCCTGGTGGGAGGGGGCCGGCTATGGCTACACCTTC
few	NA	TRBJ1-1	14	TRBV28	CASTPGLPNTEAFF	TGTGCCAGCACCCCCGGGCTCCCGAACACTGAAGCTTTCTTT
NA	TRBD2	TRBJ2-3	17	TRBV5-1	CASSLGPSGSSTDTQYF	TGCGCCAGCAGCTTAGGACCTAGCGGATCTAGCACAGATACGCAGTATTTT
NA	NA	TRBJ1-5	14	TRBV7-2	CASSLRLMPQPQHF	TGTGCCAGCAGCTTAAGGTTGATGCCTCAGCCCCAGCATTTT
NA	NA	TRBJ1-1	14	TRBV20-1	CSARSVGVNTEAFF	TGCAGTGCTAGGAGTGTAGGGGTGAACACTGAAGCTTTCTTT
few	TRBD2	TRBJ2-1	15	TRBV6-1	CASSLAGDTYNEQFF	TGTGCCAGTTCATTAGCGGGTGACACCTACAATGAGCAGTTCTTC
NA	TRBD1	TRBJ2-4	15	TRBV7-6	CASSKPAGGQNIQYF	TGTGCCAGCAGCAAACCGGCAGGGGGTCAAAACATTCAGTACTTC
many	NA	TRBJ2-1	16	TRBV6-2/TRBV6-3	CASSYLRRTSFGEQFF	TGTGCCAGCAGTTACTTACGGCGGACTTCTTTCGGTGAGCAGTTCTTC
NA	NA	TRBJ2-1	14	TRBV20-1	CSAAKGANRNEQFF	TGCAGTGCCGCTAAGGGCGCCAATCGTAATGAGCAGTTCTTC
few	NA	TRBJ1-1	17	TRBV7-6	CASRKLGEGGVNTEAFF	TGTGCCAGCAGGAAGTTGGGAGAGGGGGGGGTGAACACTGAAGCTTTCTTT
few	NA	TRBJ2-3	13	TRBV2	CASSELRTDTQYF	TGTGCCAGCAGTGAGTTGCGGACAGATACGCAGTATTTT
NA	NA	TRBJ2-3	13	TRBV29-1	CSVELGSTDTQYF	TGCAGCGTTGAATTAGGGTCCACAGATACGCAGTATTTT
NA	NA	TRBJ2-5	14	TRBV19	CASSAGPGRETQYF	TGTGCCAGTAGTGCCGGGCCCGGCCGGGAGACCCAGTACTTC
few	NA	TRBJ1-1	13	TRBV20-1	CSARSDMNTEAFF	TGCAGTGCTAGATCCGACATGAACACTGAAGCTTTCTTT
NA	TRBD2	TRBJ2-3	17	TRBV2	CASGGLAGGRGKDTQYF	TGTGCATCGGGGGGACTAGCGGGGGGGCGCGGAAAGGATACGCAGTATTTT
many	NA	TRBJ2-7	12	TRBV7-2	CASSHPMGEQYF	TGTGCCAGCAGTCACCCTATGGGGGAGCAGTACTTC
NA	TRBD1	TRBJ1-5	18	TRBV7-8	CASSPDRGNGLSNQPQHF	TGTGCCAGCAGCCCGGACAGGGGGAATGGCTTAAGCAATCAGCCCCAGCATTTT
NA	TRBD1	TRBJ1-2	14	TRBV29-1	CSVEVGQGLNGYTF	TGCAGCGTTGAAGTCGGACAGGGGTTGAATGGCTACACCTTC
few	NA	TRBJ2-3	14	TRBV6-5	CASRRGGLPDTQYF	TGTGCCAGCAGGCGCGGGGGCCTCCCAGATACGCAGTATTTT
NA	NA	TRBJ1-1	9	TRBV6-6	CAAGRRAFF	TGTGCCGCGGGAAGGCGAGCTTTCTTT
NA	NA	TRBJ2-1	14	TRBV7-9	CASSLVTLGNEQFF	TGTGCCAGCAGCTTAGTTACTTTAGGCAATGAGCAGTTCTTC
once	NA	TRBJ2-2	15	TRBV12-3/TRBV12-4	CASRSDRQNTGEQFF	TGTGCCAGCAGGTCCGACAGGCAGAACACCGGGGAGCAGTTTTTT
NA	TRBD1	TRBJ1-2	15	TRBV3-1	CASSPLAEGAVGYTF	TGTGCCAGCAGCCCCCTAGCGGAGGGGGCTGTAGGCTACACCTTC
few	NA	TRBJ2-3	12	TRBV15	CATSRSGDTQYF	TGTGCCACCAGCAGATCCGGAGATACGCAGTATTTT
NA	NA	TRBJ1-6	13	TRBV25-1	CASSGEGNSPLHF	TGTGCCAGCTCCGGGGAGGGAAATTCACCCCTCCACTTT
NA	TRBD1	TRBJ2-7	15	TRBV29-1	CSVGQPGQGDYEQYF	TGCAGCGTTGGGCAACCGGGACAGGGGGACTACGAGCAGTACTTC
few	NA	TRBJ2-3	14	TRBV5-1	CASKEGPSTDTQYF	TGCGCCAGCAAAGAGGGGCCCTCCACAGATACGCAGTATTTT
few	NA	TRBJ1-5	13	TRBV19	CASNHEDNQPQHF	TGTGCCAGTAATCACGAGGACAATCAGCCCCAGCATTTT
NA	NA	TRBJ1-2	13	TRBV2	CASSVILNAGYTF	TGTGCCAGCAGTGTCATTCTAAATGCAGGCTACACCTTC
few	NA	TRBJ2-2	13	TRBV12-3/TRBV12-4	CASGAVLTGELFF	TGTGCCAGCGGAGCCGTTCTGACCGGGGAGCTGTTTTTT
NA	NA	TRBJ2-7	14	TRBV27	CASSLYGINYEQYF	TGTGCCAGCAGTTTATATGGGATTAACTACGAGCAGTACTTC
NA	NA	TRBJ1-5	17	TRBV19	CASSINPTWGFNQPQHF	TGTGCCAGTAGTATAAATCCTACCTGGGGTTTCAATCAGCCCCAGCATTTT
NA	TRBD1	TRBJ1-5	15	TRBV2	CASSRQGVGNQPQHF	TGTGCCAGCAGCCGACAGGGGGTTGGCAATCAGCCCCAGCATTTT
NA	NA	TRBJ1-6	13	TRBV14	CASSPFKSSPLHF	TGTGCCAGCAGCCCCTTTAAATCTTCACCCCTCCACTTT
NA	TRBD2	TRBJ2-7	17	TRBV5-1	CASSGTSGGESSYEQYF	TGCGCCAGCAGCGGGACTAGCGGGGGAGAAAGCTCCTACGAGCAGTACTTC
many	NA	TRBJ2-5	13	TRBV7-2	CASSDVYQETQYF	TGTGCCAGCAGCGACGTATACCAAGAGACCCAGTACTTC